The 28 T cell receptor beta chains below were found in one sample sequenced in a study of cytomegalovirus exposure and HLA in healthy donors. The PCR was carried out with 60 Vbeta primers and 13 Jbeta primers. Sequencing used immunoSEQ multiplex PCR; TCRdb keeps in-frame clones, though not all of them. Among roughly 65,000 clones listed, 60% to 80% were seen once. Sample: PBMCs. All receptors derive from a man aged 35 to 55 in good health and CMV-seropositive.

This clone was seen a few times. The same CDR3 arises from other DNA sequences in this sample as well. The CDR3 here is CASSQDRGYEQYF. CDR3 coding DNA: TGCGCCAGCAGCCAAGACAGGGGCTACGAGCAGTACTTC. The gene calls are TRBV4-3 and TRBJ2-7; D is perhaps TRBD1 (6 bases). The CDR3 runs 13 residues. The V gene lost 0 bases and the J gene lost 3 bases, with 6 bases spanning the gap. CDR1 and CDR2 from the germline V gene are LGHNA and YSLEER.

This clone has only a few counts. V is TRBV5-6 and J is TRBJ2-1, with no clear D. Germline CDR1 SGHDT, CDR2 YYEEEE. The V gene lost 0 bases and the J gene lost 8 bases, with 9 bases spanning the gap. This CDR3 has 13 amino acids. The CDR3 DNA sequence: TGTGCCAGCAGCTTGGTTAGAAGCGATGAGCAGTTCTTC. It encodes CASSLVRSDEQFF.

The CDR3 bases are TGCGCCAGCAGCCCGGGGGGAACGAACACTGAAGCTTTCTTT. It translates to CASSPGGTNTEAFF. The genes are TRBV10-2 and TRBJ1-1, with D perhaps TRBD1 (5 bases). The germline CDR1 and CDR2 sequences are WSHSY and SAAADI. The CDR3 contains 14 residues. V lost 6 bases, J lost 1 base, and 12 bases lay in between.

Notes on this clone: The same CDR3 arises from other DNA sequences in this sample as well. The chain employs TRBV5-1 and TRBJ1-1; maybe TRBD1 (5 bases). V lost 0 bases, J lost 5 bases, and 11 bases lay in between. This CDR3 comprises 14 residues. CDR1 SGHRS and CDR2 YFSETQ come from the germline V gene. The CDR3 nucleotides are TGCGCCAGCAGCTTGGCCGGGGGGGGTACTGAAGCTTTCTTT. Translation: CASSLAGGGTEAFF.

The chain combines TRBV6-6 with TRBJ1-3; D may be TRBD1 (6 bases). Germline values: CDR1 MNHNY, CDR2 SVGAGI (reference sequence). This CDR3 is built from 11 residues. Trimming cost V 7 bases and J 9 bases, with 10 bases left between them. The CDR3 sequence is CASIGGATIYF. The CDR3 nucleotides are TGTGCCAGCATTGGGGGGGCCACCATATATTTT.

The chain has TRBV14 and TRBJ2-5; maybe TRBD2 (5 bases). The germline gives CDR1 SGHDN, CDR2 FVKESK. The CDR3 covers 16 residues. The germline V and J ends were trimmed by 0 bases and 5 bases, with 16 bases remaining between them. CDR3 sequence (DNA): TGTGCCAGCAGCCAAGATCCTTGGGCGGGCAGGGAGACCCAGTACTTC. Residues: CASSQDPWAGRETQYF.

This chain uses TRBV19 with TRBJ2-7, with 7 positions matching TRBD1. Trimming took 3 bases from V and 3 from J; bases not matched to a gene: 2. The germline gives CDR1 LNHDA, CDR2 SQIVND (reference sequence). This CDR3 comprises 13 residues. The CDR3 coding sequence is TGTGCCAGTAGTATCGGACAGGACTACGAGCAGTACTTC. It encodes CASSIGQDYEQYF. The full variable domain, completed using reference TRBV19 and TRBJ2-7, is DGGITQSPKYLFRKEGQNVTLSCEQNLNHDAMYWYRQDPGQGLRLIYYSQIVNDFQKGDIAEGYSVSREKKESFPLTVTSAQKNPTAFYLCASSIGQDYEQYFGPGTRLTVT.

Concerning this clone: Compared with germline, one end of the junction differs, possibly owing to a read error. The same CDR3 also results from other DNA sequences found in this sample. J is TRBJ2-4 and V is TRBV4-1; D is possibly TRBD1 (6 bases). The CDR3 runs to 17 residues. The germline V gene encodes CDR1 MGHRA and CDR2 YSYEKL. CDR3 loop: CASSQLPGAGVKNIQYF. CDR3 sequence (DNA): TGCGCTAGCAGCCAATTACCCGGGGCAGGGGTTAAAAACATTCAGTACTTC.

The chain combines TRBV6-5 with TRBJ2-7; TRBD2 aligns across 10 bases. CDR3 length equals 15 residues. CDR1 and CDR2 (germline): MNHEY, SVGAGI. J was trimmed by 0 bases and V by 7 bases; bases with no gene match: 6. The CDR3, as DNA: TGTGCCAGCATGTGGATAGCGGGGGGCTCCTACGAGCAGTACTTC. Protein: CASMWIAGGSYEQYF.

This chain links TRBV29-1 with TRBJ2-7; TRBD2 matches 7 bases. Looked up from germline, CDR1 is SQVTM and CDR2 is ANQGSEA. Losses at the gene ends were 1 base for V and 7 bases for J; bases not matched to a gene: 4. The CDR3 runs to 12 residues. The DNA of the CDR3 is TGCAGCGTTGAAGTGGCGGGGGTAGAGCAGTACTTC. Translating gives CSVEVAGVEQYF.

V gene TRBV7-9 combines with J gene TRBJ2-7; 13 bases line up with TRBD2. Germline V gene data show CDR1 as SEHNR and CDR2 as FQNEAQ (reference sequence). The CDR3 totals 15 residues. With 6 bases clipped from V and 2 bases from J, the junction kept 4 bases outside the gene matches. The CDR3 loop is CASSLGLAGTYEQYF. The CDR3 DNA reads as TGTGCCAGCAGTTTGGGACTAGCGGGGACCTACGAGCAGTACTTC.

This clone was seen more than once but under ten times. V is TRBV14 and J is TRBJ2-1, with TRBD2 identical over 7 bases. Germline CDR1 SGHDN, CDR2 FVKESK. Trimming removed 2 bases from V and 8 bases from J; junction bases left unmatched: 9. This CDR3 has 15 residues. The CDR3 spells CASSQPLGGSYEQFF. The CDR3 coding sequence is TGTGCCAGCAGCCAACCCCTGGGCGGGAGCTATGAGCAGTTCTTC.

CDR3 in DNA: TGCGCCAGCAGCCAGGCCCCCAGCGGGGGGGCGACCGGGGAGCTGTTTTTT. Encoded protein: CASSQAPSGGATGELFF. V and J are TRBV4-3 and TRBJ2-2; 10 nucleotides line up with TRBD2. This CDR3 has 17 residues. J gave up 5 bases and V 3 bases, and 9 bases lay outside the gene matches. Germline V gene data show CDR1 as LGHNA and CDR2 as YSLEER.

This chain joins TRBV7-9 and TRBJ2-1; 7 bases are shared with TRBD2. Germline V gene sequence: CDR1 SEHNR, CDR2 FQNEAQ (reference sequence). Unmatched junction bases numbered 5, after V lost 1 base and J lost 5 bases. The CDR3 sequence is 15 residues long. The CDR3 DNA follows: TGTGCCAGCAGCTTAGGAATGGGGGGGAACAATGAGCAGTTCTTC. It encodes CASSLGMGGNNEQFF.

The chain joins TRBV9 to TRBJ2-5; 9 bases are shared with TRBD2. CDR3 length equals 13 residues. The germline V gene has CDR1 SGDLS and CDR2 YYNGEE. Unmatched junction bases numbered 11, after V lost 4 bases and J lost 13 bases. The CDR3 reads CASSPQLAGSRYF. The CDR3 DNA reads TGTGCCAGCAGCCCCCAACTAGCGGGTTCGCGGTACTTC.

The CDR3 region is CASSQGGNEKLFF. The CDR3 region has the DNA TGCGCCAGCAGCCAAGGAGGAAATGAAAAACTGTTTTTT. The V call is TRBV4-3, the J call TRBJ1-4; D uncertain. The V gene lost 1 base and the J gene lost 5 bases, with 5 bases spanning the gap. The CDR3 runs to 13 residues. In germline, CDR1 is LGHNA, CDR2 YSLEER.

This clone occurred a few times. This chain joins TRBV7-9 and TRBJ2-5, with TRBD1 as a possible D gene (6 bases). Per the germline V gene, CDR1 is SEHNR and CDR2 is FQNEAQ (reference sequence). This CDR3 has 12 amino acids. CDR3 protein: CAAGAREETQYF. The CDR3 DNA reads TGTGCTGCAGGGGCGCGCGAAGAGACCCAGTACTTC.

This clone was detected only a few times. A read error may account for a junction end that differs from germline. CDR3 amino acids: CASSEGGDGNTIYF. CDR3 nucleotide sequence: TGTGCCAGCAGCGAAGGGGGGGATGGAAACACCATATATTTT. The rearrangement uses TRBV6-1 and TRBJ1-3, with TRBD1 as a possible D gene (6 bases). This CDR3 has 14 residues. The germline gives CDR1 MNHNS, CDR2 SASEGT.

This clone was detected only once. The chain links TRBV7-3 to TRBJ2-3; 7 bases match TRBD2. Germline-derived CDR1 and CDR2 are SGHTA and FQGTGA. V gave up 5 bases and J gave up 5 bases; unmatched junction bases: 13. This CDR3 contains 16 residues. CDR3 bases: TGTGCCAGCAGCCCGGTCGGGGGAGGGAGAGGAGATACGCAGTATTTT. It encodes CASSPVGGGRGDTQYF. Full variable domain (missing parts from reference TRBV7-3 and TRBJ2-3): GAGVSQTPSNKVTEKGKYVELRCDPISGHTALYWYRQSLGQGPEFLIYFQGTGAADDSGLPNDRFFAVRPEGSVSTLKIQRTERGDSAVYLCASSPVGGGRGDTQYFGPGTRLTVL.

The chain combines TRBV7-2 with TRBJ2-3; 8 nucleotides match TRBD2. This CDR3 region has 15 residues. The J segment lost 4 bases and the V segment lost 4 bases, leaving 7 bases of the junction unmatched. The V gene's germline CDR1 is SGHTA and CDR2 FQGNSA. DNA of the CDR3: TGTGCCAGCAGCTCCGGGACTAGTATATCAGATACGCAGTATTTT. It yields the protein CASSSGTSISDTQYF.

The CDR3 DNA follows: TGTGCCAGCAGTTCCGTCGCTAGGGGGCTCATCTACCTCGATAACATTCAGTACTTC. Encoded protein: CASSSVARGLIYLDNIQYF. The V gene is TRBV27, the J gene TRBJ2-4; TRBD1 matches at 7 bases. CDR3 length equals 19 residues. Germline CDR1 MNHEY, CDR2 SMNVEV (reference sequence). After removal of 4 bases from V and 7 bases from J, the junction contained 22 bases not matched to a gene.

This clone was observed a few times. The chain links TRBV19 to TRBJ2-1, with TRBD2 matching over 8 bases. V lost 6 bases to trimming and J lost 8 bases; unmatched junction nucleotides: 12. This CDR3 contains 15 residues. The germline gives CDR1 LNHDA, CDR2 SQIVND (reference sequence). Written as DNA, the CDR3 is TGTGCCAGTAGCCGGACTAGCCCAATGGCGTATGAGCAGTTCTTC. Residues: CASSRTSPMAYEQFF. The complete variable domain, with remaining parts taken from reference TRBV19 and TRBJ2-1, reads DGGITQSPKYLFRKEGQNVTLSCEQNLNHDAMYWYRQDPGQGLRLIYYSQIVNDFQKGDIAEGYSVSREKKESFPLTVTSAQKNPTAFYLCASSRTSPMAYEQFFGPGTRLTVL.

This chain joins TRBV6-1 and TRBJ2-3; the D gene is possibly TRBD2 (6 bases). The germline gives CDR1 MNHNS, CDR2 SASEGT. CDR3 length: 14 amino acids. V was trimmed by 7 bases and J by 6 bases, leaving 17 bases between them. The CDR3 loop reads CASTNKDYRDTQYF. For the CDR3, the DNA is TGTGCCAGCACCAACAAGGACTACCGGGATACGCAGTATTTT.

The chain recombines TRBV4-1 with TRBJ1-4, with D perhaps TRBD1 (6 bases). This CDR3 comprises 13 residues. CDR1 MGHRA and CDR2 YSYEKL come from the germline V gene. With 4 bases removed from V and 8 bases from J, the gap between germline ends came to 11 bases. CDR3 DNA: TGCGCCAGCAGCCCCCAGGGGCTGGAAAAACTGTTTTTT. Protein product: CASSPQGLEKLFF.

This clone was seen more than once but under ten times. The rearrangement uses TRBV9 and TRBJ1-1; D remains ambiguous. Germline V lookup: CDR1 SGDLS, CDR2 YYNGEE. The CDR3 is made up of 15 amino acids. V was clipped by 0 bases and J by 5 bases, with 14 bases between them. CDR3 bases: TGTGCCAGCAGCGTAGAAGCAGGCCGTGAGACTGAAGCTTTCTTT. Protein: CASSVEAGRETEAFF.

This clone was seen only a few times. The chain combines TRBV25-1 with TRBJ1-2; no clear D gene. V gave up 1 base and J gave up 7 bases, with 19 bases separating them. The CDR3 is 16 amino acids. Germline loops: CDR1 MGHDK, CDR2 SYGVNS. In DNA form, the CDR3 reads TGTGCCAGCAGTGAATCGAGGCAGGAGAGGGTCTCTGGCTACACCTTC. Translating it yields CASSESRQERVSGYTF.

The V and J genes are TRBV5-1 and TRBJ2-7; a possible D gene is TRBD1 (5 bases). This CDR3 contains 19 residues. CDR1 SGHRS and CDR2 YFSETQ come from the germline V gene. V lost 0 bases to trimming and J lost 3 bases, with 25 bases between them. CDR3 coding DNA: TGCGCCAGCAGCTTGGCTCTAGTTGGACAATCCTTTACTTTCTACGAGCAGTACTTC. It encodes CASSLALVGQSFTFYEQYF.

The chain has TRBV15 and TRBJ2-5; D remains unclear. Germline CDR1 is LNHNV and CDR2 is YYDKDF (reference sequence). CDR3 size: 14 residues. Trimming stripped 0 bases from V and 5 bases from J, with 10 bases between. The DNA for the CDR3 is TGTGCCACCAGCAGAGAGGCGGTGAGCGAGACCCAGTACTTC. Encoded protein: CATSREAVSETQYF.